What follows are 28 T cell receptor beta chains derived from one specimen sequenced in a study of control samples from healthy donors and cancer patients. The protocol was immunoSEQ multiplex PCR, while the TCRdb copy is restricted to in-frame clones and leaves out a portion. The sample shows about 79,000 clones, approximately 93% of them seen only once. Material for sequencing was PBMCs. The source is a middle-aged woman with lung cancer.

The J gene is TRBJ1-1, the V gene TRBV11-2; D gene unclear. CDR1 and CDR2 (germline): SGHAT, FQNNGV. This CDR3 region has 11 residues. The V and J ends lost 0 bases and 7 bases respectively, with 3 bases between them. The CDR3 nucleotides read TGTGCCAGCAGCTTAGACAGTGAAGCTTTCTTT. Its protein product is CASSLDSEAFF.

This chain links TRBV9 with TRBJ2-1; unclear D gene. V lost 4 bases and J 2 bases, leaving 13 bases between the germline ends. The CDR3 has 15 residues. Germline loops: CDR1 SGDLS, CDR2 YYNGEE. The CDR3: CASSPLLNTYNEQFF. In nucleotides, the CDR3 is TGTGCCAGCAGCCCCCTCCTGAACACCTACAATGAGCAGTTCTTC.

The chain combines TRBV18 with TRBJ1-1; D is perhaps TRBD1 (5 bases). V shed 2 bases and J shed 4 bases, with 20 bases lying between them. This CDR3 spans 17 amino acids. Germline lookup yields CDR1 KGHSH and CDR2 LQKENI. CDR3 amino acids: CASSPESTGRGGTEAFF. Here the CDR3 DNA reads TGTGCCAGCTCACCAGAGTCTACGGGACGGGGAGGCACTGAAGCTTTCTTT.

V is TRBV18 and J is TRBJ1-1; D is possibly TRBD1 (6 bases). Germline CDR1 reads KGHSH; CDR2 reads LQKENI. This CDR3 region has 14 residues. V was pared by 6 bases and J by 1 base, with 12 bases between. As DNA, the CDR3 is TGTGCCAGCTCGGCGGGGGGGCCGAACACTGAAGCTTTCTTT. Translation gives CASSAGGPNTEAFF.

J is TRBJ2-3 and V is TRBV20-1, with TRBD2 identical over 12 bases. Germline V gives CDR1 DFQATT, CDR2 SNEGSKA (reference sequence). CDR3 size: 16 residues. V lost 3 bases and J lost 3; bases outside the gene matches: 7. The CDR3 DNA reads as TGCAGTGCTAGTGCCTGGACTAGCGGGGTAACAGATACGCAGTATTTT. It encodes CSASAWTSGVTDTQYF.

The chain recombines TRBV5-1 with TRBJ1-1; unclear D gene. The CDR3 runs 17 residues. Trimming pared 4 bases from V and 3 bases from J, leaving 22 bases between. The germline V gene has CDR1 SGHRS and CDR2 YFSETQ. The CDR3 here is CASSPVGVGLLDTEAFF. Here the CDR3 DNA reads TGCGCCAGCAGCCCGGTTGGAGTGGGGTTATTGGACACTGAAGCTTTCTTT.

This chain joins TRBV5-5 and TRBJ1-1; possibly TRBD1 for D (6 bases). The CDR3 consists of 13 residues. V lost 4 bases and J lost 7, with 14 bases in between. In germline, CDR1 is SGHKS, CDR2 YYEKEE (reference sequence). The CDR3 loop reads CASSTTGTHEAFF. In nucleotides, the CDR3 is TGTGCCAGCAGCACTACAGGGACCCATGAAGCTTTCTTT.

The V call is TRBV15, the J call TRBJ1-1, with D unresolved. Germline loops: CDR1 LNHNV, CDR2 YYDKDF (reference sequence). V lost 4 bases to trimming and J lost 3 bases, with 6 bases between them. This CDR3 is 12 amino acids long. Here the CDR3 DNA reads TGTGCCACCAGCACTTTAGACACTGAAGCTTTCTTT. Translating gives CATSTLDTEAFF.

This clone was detected only once. V is TRBV5-1 and J is TRBJ1-6; the D gene is possibly TRBD1 (6 bases). The CDR3 length is 14 residues. Germline assignment: CDR1 SGHRS and CDR2 YFSETQ. V lost 0 bases and J 10 bases, leaving 11 bases between the germline ends. The CDR3 DNA follows: TGCGCCAGCAGCTTGGGACAGGTCGACTCACCCCTCCACTTT. Its translation is CASSLGQVDSPLHF.

This clone was observed once. The chain has TRBV6-4 and TRBJ2-1; D is perhaps TRBD2 (6 bases). CDR3 size: 16 residues. Per the germline V gene, CDR1 is MRHNA and CDR2 is SNTAGT. Trimming took off 3 bases at V and 8 bases at J, with 20 bases between the two ends. The CDR3 bases are TGTGCCAGCAGTGATATGAGTTGGGCACCGGGGGATGAGCAGTTCTTC. Protein product: CASSDMSWAPGDEQFF.

V usage is TRBV27 and J usage is TRBJ2-5; unclear D gene. The CDR3 consists of 15 residues. CDR1 and CDR2 (germline): MNHEY, SMNVEV (reference sequence). V lost 2 bases to trimming and J lost 1 base, with 11 bases between them. The DNA for the CDR3 is TGTGCCAGCAGTTTAATGAGGTACAGCCAAGAGACCCAGTACTTC. Amino acids: CASSLMRYSQETQYF.

The rearrangement joins TRBV11-2 to TRBJ2-7; 7 nucleotides match TRBD1. V shed 5 bases and J 4 bases; nucleotides not matched to a gene: 2. CDR3 length equals 12 residues. In germline, CDR1 is SGHAT, CDR2 FQNNGV. CDR3 nucleotide sequence: TGTGCCAGCAGCCTGACAGGGTACGAGCAGTACTTC. Amino acid sequence: CASSLTGYEQYF.

J is TRBJ1-4 and V is TRBV11-2, with D uncertain. Germline assignment: CDR1 SGHAT and CDR2 FQNNGV. The CDR3 has 14 amino acids. The germline V and J ends were trimmed by 1 base and 5 bases, with 8 bases remaining between them. CDR3 nucleotide sequence: TGTGCCAGCAGCTTAGGCCCTTGGAATGAAAAACTGTTTTTT. Residues: CASSLGPWNEKLFF.

The V and J genes are TRBV11-2 and TRBJ1-3; a weak D match, TRBD1 (5 bases). Germline V gene lookup returns CDR1 SGHAT and CDR2 FQNNGV. This CDR3 comprises 14 residues. V lost 6 bases to trimming and J lost 1 base, with 10 bases between them. CDR3 sequence (DNA): TGTGCCAGCAGAGACCGGGGGTCTGGAAACACCATATATTTT. This sequence encodes CASRDRGSGNTIYF. Looking up the rest from reference TRBV11-2 and TRBJ1-3 gives the full variable domain: EAGVAQSPRYKIIEKRQSVAFWCNPISGHATLYWYQQILGQGPKLLIQFQNNGVVDDSQLPKDRFSAERLKGVDSTLKIQPAKLEDSAVYLCASRDRGSGNTIYFGEGSWLTVV.

This clone appeared a single time. This chain connects TRBV6-5 to TRBJ1-1, with D possibly being TRBD1 (6 bases). The CDR3 has 16 amino acids. Germline-derived CDR1 and CDR2 are MNHEY and SVGAGI. The germline V and J ends were trimmed by 0 bases and 3 bases, with 14 bases remaining between them. The CDR3 region is CASSYSPTGSYTEAFF. DNA of the CDR3: TGTGCCAGCAGTTACTCCCCGACAGGTTCGTACACTGAAGCTTTCTTT.

This clone was seen a single time. The V gene is TRBV6-2 or TRBV6-3, the J gene TRBJ2-3; D is undetermined. V was trimmed by 2 bases and J by 2 bases, leaving 5 bases between them. The CDR3 extends over 13 amino acids. Per germline, CDR1 MNHEY and CDR2 SVGEGT. CDR3: CASSYIATDTQYF. In nucleotides, the CDR3 is TGTGCCAGCAGTTACATCGCCACAGATACGCAGTATTTT.

The gene calls are TRBV5-1 and TRBJ2-7; 8 bases align to TRBD1. Germline CDR1 SGHRS, CDR2 YFSETQ. The CDR3 totals 15 residues. The trim removed 4 bases at V and 3 bases at J, leaving 9 bases unmatched. CDR3 nucleotide sequence: TGCGCCAGCAGCGACTCAGGGGGCGCGGGCTACGAGCAGTACTTC. This sequence encodes CASSDSGGAGYEQYF.

The chain couples TRBV19 to TRBJ2-6; D ambiguous. V was clipped by 5 bases and J by 4 bases, with 9 bases between them. The CDR3 has 14 residues. Per germline, CDR1 LNHDA and CDR2 SQIVND (reference sequence). The CDR3 nucleotides read TGTGCCAGTAGTCTCCTCCCGGGGGCCAACGTCCTGACTTTC. The encoded protein is CASSLLPGANVLTF. Drawing the rest from reference TRBV19 and TRBJ2-6, the complete variable domain is DGGITQSPKYLFRKEGQNVTLSCEQNLNHDAMYWYRQDPGQGLRLIYYSQIVNDFQKGDIAEGYSVSREKKESFPLTVTSAQKNPTAFYLCASSLLPGANVLTFGAGSRLTVL.

This sequence joins TRBV19 and TRBJ2-7; possibly TRBD1 or TRBD2 for D (5 bases each). The CDR3 is 13 amino acids. The germline CDR1 and CDR2 sequences are LNHDA and SQIVND (reference sequence). The V gene lost 1 base and the J gene lost 6 bases, with 10 bases spanning the gap. The CDR3 DNA follows: TGTGCCAGTAGTATAGGGGGTGGGGGCGAGCAGTACTTC. This translates into CASSIGGGGEQYF.

The chain uses TRBV30 and TRBJ1-1, with no clear D. This CDR3 is built from 16 residues. The V gene lost 4 bases and the J gene lost 2 bases, with 20 bases spanning the gap. CDR1 is GTSNPN, CDR2 SVGIG, per germline (reference sequence). The CDR3 DNA reads TGTGCCTGGAAATCTTACAGTATGAGTGAAAACACTGAAGCTTTCTTT. Protein sequence: CAWKSYSMSENTEAFF.

This chain links TRBV24-1 with TRBJ1-2, with D unclear. Per the germline V gene, CDR1 is KGHDR and CDR2 is SFDVKD. V shed 2 bases and J shed 8 bases, with 8 bases lying between them. This CDR3 comprises 12 residues. The CDR3 bases are TGTGCCACCAGTGATTATAAGCCGGGCTACACCTTC. Translated: CATSDYKPGYTF.

The chain has TRBV28 and TRBJ2-5; no firm D call. The germline gives CDR1 MDHEN, CDR2 SYDVKM. The length of the CDR3 is 15 residues. Trimming pared 5 bases from V and 5 bases from J, leaving 18 bases between. In DNA, the CDR3 is TGTGCCAGCAGTCCCCCGGCCGAAGAGAGGGAGACCCAGTACTTC. It translates to CASSPPAEERETQYF.

The V gene is TRBV29-1, the J gene TRBJ2-2, with TRBD1 matching over 7 bases. CDR1 is SQVTM and CDR2 is ANQGSEA in the germline V gene. This CDR3 comprises 17 residues. V gave up 1 base and J gave up 4 bases; unmatched junction bases: 12. CDR3 DNA sequence: TGCAGCGTTGAAGGCGGATTCCCGGGACAGACCACCGGGGAGCTGTTTTTT. It translates to CSVEGGFPGQTTGELFF.

V usage is TRBV4-2 and J usage is TRBJ2-7, with TRBD2 identical over 8 bases. V trimming: 2 bases; J trimming: 6 bases; junction bases outside the gene matches: 6. The germline gives CDR1 LGHNA, CDR2 YNFKEQ. The CDR3 length is 14 residues. This CDR3 is CASSQSGGRREQYF. Here the CDR3 DNA reads TGTGCCAGCAGCCAAAGCGGGGGTAGGCGCGAGCAGTACTTC.

The chain uses TRBV5-1 and TRBJ1-2; TRBD1 aligns across 8 bases. With 3 bases clipped from V and 3 bases from J, the junction kept 4 bases outside the gene matches. From germline, CDR1 is SGHRS and CDR2 YFSETQ. There are 14 residues in the CDR3. The DNA of the CDR3 is TGCGCCAGCAGCTCGGTGACAGGGGACTATGGCTACACCTTC. Its translation: CASSSVTGDYGYTF.

The V gene is TRBV7-2, the J gene TRBJ1-2, with D tentatively TRBD1 (6 bases). In germline, CDR1 is SGHTA, CDR2 FQGNSA. The length of the CDR3 is 14 residues. Trimming removed 1 base from V and 8 bases from J, with 14 bases in between. This chain's CDR3 is CASSLEQGGTGYTF. The DNA for the CDR3 is TGTGCCAGCAGCTTAGAACAGGGAGGGACGGGCTACACCTTC.

The chain employs TRBV19 and TRBJ2-2; D might be TRBD1 (6 bases). The CDR3 totals 16 residues. The V gene's germline CDR1 is LNHDA and CDR2 SQIVND (reference sequence). V shed 4 bases and J shed 1 base, with 13 bases lying between them. The CDR3 DNA reads TGTGCCAGTAGTACGCCGACAGGATGGAACACCGGGGAGCTGTTTTTT. Residues: CASSTPTGWNTGELFF.

The genes are TRBV27 and TRBJ2-3; D is unclear. This CDR3 spans 14 amino acids. With 1 base removed from V and 1 base from J, the gap between germline ends came to 6 bases. CDR1 and CDR2 from the germline V gene are MNHEY and SMNVEV (reference sequence). The CDR3 region is CASSLFPRTDTQYF. CDR3 nucleotide sequence: TGTGCCAGCAGTTTATTTCCCCGCACAGATACGCAGTATTTT.